The 9 T cell receptor beta chains listed next were all sequenced from one sample in a study of CD8 T cells in ankylosing spondylitis. Using its own MiXCR run on the 5' RACE reads, TCRdb lists one record per CDR3 protein. Of 200,000 to 250,000 distinct CDR3 sequences in the sample, roughly 8% were seen once. The source material was blood, either unsorted or a sorted T cell fraction (not recorded which). These receptors all stem from a female donor with ankylosing spondylitis or in good health (not recorded which).

This clonotype occurred many times. CDR3 region: CASSLRAGFTDTQYF. The CDR3 nucleotides read TGTGCCAGCAGCTTGAGGGCAGGGTTTACAGATACGCAGTATTTT. This chain connects TRBV5-6 to TRBJ2-3; maybe TRBD1 (5 bases). The CDR3 has 15 amino acids. V was cut by 1 base and J by 3 bases, with 12 bases left in between. Germline values: CDR1 SGHDT, CDR2 YYEEEE.

This clonotype was counted many times. The J gene is TRBJ2-5, the V gene TRBV27; D call uncertain. The germline V gene has CDR1 MNHEY and CDR2 SMNVEV (reference sequence). The CDR3 spans 13 residues. V was shortened by 3 bases and J by 2 bases, with 7 bases between the two germline ends. The CDR3 here is CASSFGLQETQYF. CDR3 bases: TGTGCCAGCAGTTTTGGCTTGCAAGAGACCCAGTACTTC.

The gene calls are TRBV11-1 and TRBJ2-7; D may be TRBD2 (6 bases). The ends were cut back, 7 bases at V and 4 bases at J, with 14 bases in the middle. The CDR3 extends over 13 amino acids. Looked up from germline, CDR1 is SGHAT and CDR2 is FQDESV (reference sequence). As DNA, the CDR3 is TGTGCCAGCACGCGGGGCCAGATTTACGAGCAGTACTTC. Protein product: CASTRGQIYEQYF.

At least ten counts were recorded for this clonotype. The rearrangement links TRBV20-1 to TRBJ2-7; D uncertain. Germline assignment: CDR1 DFQATT and CDR2 SNEGSKA (reference sequence). V gave up 5 bases and J gave up 3 bases, with 17 bases separating them. The CDR3 is made up of 14 amino acids. CDR3 sequence reads: CSAGPGDTNYEQYF. CDR3 sequence (DNA): TGCAGTGCTGGGCCAGGAGACACAAACTACGAGCAGTACTTC.

This clonotype was observed many times. The V call is TRBV29-1, the J call TRBJ1-2, with TRBD1 identical over 10 bases. Germline CDR1 reads SQVTM; CDR2 reads ANQGSEA. The CDR3 loop spans 17 amino acids. V was pared by 0 bases and J by 1 base, with 8 bases of the junction left unmatched. The CDR3 here is CSVEESGGQGDNYGYTF. The CDR3 nucleotides read TGCAGCGTTGAAGAAAGCGGCGGACAGGGGGATAACTATGGCTACACCTTC.

In its sample, this clonotype was seen many times. The chain has TRBV6-5 and TRBJ1-4, with unresolved D. The V end was cut by 0 bases, the J end by 8 bases, with 16 bases between. Germline V gene sequence: CDR1 MNHEY, CDR2 SVGAGI. This CDR3 has 16 residues. CDR3 DNA sequence: TGTGCCAGCAGTTACTCGAGGTCCCCATCGGGGGAAAAACTGTTTTTT. It is translated as CASSYSRSPSGEKLFF.

This clonotype was recorded at least ten times. The chain combines TRBV20-1 with TRBJ2-3; 7 nucleotides align to TRBD1. V gave up 8 bases and J gave up 0 bases; unmatched junction bases: 2. Per the germline V gene, CDR1 is DFQATT and CDR2 is SNEGSKA (reference sequence). The CDR3 sequence is 12 residues long. This chain's CDR3 is CSPGQSTDTQYF. CDR3 bases: TGCAGTCCGGGACAGAGCACAGATACGCAGTATTTT.

Details on this clonotype: Relative to the germline gene, one junction end is altered; a read error may explain this. The V gene is TRBV7-8, the J gene TRBJ2-3; a possible D gene is TRBD1 (5 bases). Per germline, CDR1 SGHVS and CDR2 FQNEAQ. This CDR3 is built from 15 residues. The CDR3 loop is CAGSQPVGRTDTQYF. CDR3 nucleotide sequence: TGTGCCGGCAGCCAGCCGGTGGGGCGCACAGATACGCAGTATTTT.

Many counts were recorded for this clonotype. J is TRBJ2-1 and V is TRBV20-1; 16 nucleotides match TRBD2. The CDR3 runs to 13 residues. CDR1 and CDR2 (germline): DFQATT, SNEGSKA (reference sequence). The J segment lost 10 bases and the V segment lost 8 bases, leaving 5 bases of the junction unmatched. The CDR3 bases are TGCAGTACCGGGACTAGCGGGAGGGAAGAGCAGTTCTTC. The encoded protein is CSTGTSGREEQFF.